The source of this T cell receptor (beta chain) is a study of blood T cell repertoires in COVID-19. Repertoires were generated with immunoSEQ multiplex PCR, while TCRdb's copy carries only in-frame clones and drops some. The table lists over 130,000 clones, roughly four fifths of them singletons. The CDR3 is made up of 17 amino acids. Germline-derived CDR1 and CDR2 are MNHEY and SMNVEV (reference sequence). V gave up 1 base and J gave up 7 bases; unmatched junction bases: 10. The sequencing sample was made of PBMCs or T cells enriched from blood (not recorded which). This TCR was sampled from a young woman who had been exposed to COVID-19. The chain couples TRBV27 to TRBJ2-1, with 10 nucleotides matching TRBD2. The DNA of the CDR3 is TGTGCCAGCAGTTTATTGGCTAGCGGGAGAGGTTGGAATGAGCAGTTCTTC. Residues: CASSLLASGRGWNEQFF.